A selection of T cell receptor beta chains follows, all from one sample in a study of response to subunit inactivated influenza vaccine. TCRdb processed the RT-PCR reads anew with MiXCR; each CDR3 protein has one entry. In the table there are roughly 190,000 distinct CDR3 sequences, approximately 15% of which are singletons. The source was CD8+ T cells sorted from PBMCs, collected roughly 5 days after vaccination. The receptor set was obtained from a man aged 45 to 65 who received an inactivated influenza vaccine. Each CDR3 is given with its conserved first and last residue. The D gene is left open where the match is weak. Expanded clones are given a class, and other clones once, few, many or no size at all.

d_call	v_call	j_call	clone_size	cdr3_aa	cdr3_nt
NA	TRBV21-1	TRBJ2-2	NA	CASSSKTSGEVTGELFF	TGTGCCAGCAGCTCAAAGACTAGCGGGGAGGTCACCGGGGAGCTGTTTTTT
NA	TRBV3-1	TRBJ2-5	few	CASSQDWRNQETQYF	TGTGCCAGCAGCCAAGATTGGCGGAACCAAGAGACCCAGTACTTC
NA	TRBV4-3	TRBJ2-3	NA	CASSQDGREGRDTQYF	TGCGCCAGCAGCCAAGATGGGCGAGAAGGAAGAGATACGCAGTATTTT
TRBD1	TRBV29-1	TRBJ1-2	NA	CSVEEDREDYGYTF	TGCAGCGTTGAAGAAGACAGGGAGGACTATGGCTACACCTTC
NA	TRBV4-2	TRBJ1-2	few	CASSQFGVGGDYGYTF	TGTGCCAGCAGCCAATTCGGGGTAGGGGGTGACTATGGCTACACCTTC
NA	TRBV7-9	TRBJ2-7	few	CASSGDINEQYF	TGTGCCAGCAGCGGCGACATTAACGAGCAGTACTTC
TRBD2	TRBV3-1	TRBJ2-3	NA	CASSPTSVGVSDTQYF	TGTGCCAGCAGCCCAACTAGCGTCGGTGTTTCAGATACGCAGTATTTT
NA	TRBV12-3/TRBV12-4	TRBJ1-1	NA	CASSFGGFYTEAFF	TGTGCCAGCAGTTTTGGAGGGTTTTACACTGAAGCTTTCTTT
NA	TRBV14	TRBJ1-1	many	CASSQDGGTLNTEAFF	TGTGCCAGCAGCCAAGATGGCGGCACTCTGAACACTGAAGCTTTCTTT
NA	TRBV4-3	TRBJ2-3	few	CASSQDEQETSTDTQYF	TGCGCCAGCAGCCAAGATGAACAGGAAACTAGCACAGATACGCAGTATTTT
NA	TRBV25-1	TRBJ2-5	few	CASSEKFVDPWRETQYF	TGTGCCAGCAGTGAAAAATTCGTGGACCCTTGGAGAGAGACCCAGTACTTC
NA	TRBV20-1	TRBJ2-7	many	CSATPPGHSEEQYF	TGCAGTGCAACCCCCCCGGGACATTCCGAAGAGCAGTACTTC
NA	TRBV11-1	TRBJ2-7	few	CASSLAPGQPGPFYEQYF	TGTGCCAGCAGCTTAGCCCCCGGGCAACCGGGACCCTTCTACGAGCAGTACTTC
TRBD2	TRBV6-5	TRBJ2-2	NA	CASSLARGLASGELFF	TGTGCCAGCAGCCTCGCGAGAGGACTAGCATCCGGGGAGCTGTTTTTT
TRBD2	TRBV9	TRBJ2-5	NA	CASSVGTSGYHHETQYF	TGTGCCAGCAGCGTAGGGACTAGCGGGTATCACCACGAGACCCAGTACTTC
TRBD1	TRBV18	TRBJ2-3	few	CASSPDRGLTDTQYF	TGTGCCAGCTCCCCCGACAGGGGCCTCACAGATACGCAGTATTTT
TRBD2	TRBV29-1	TRBJ2-4	NA	CSVAWGGDIQYF	TGCAGCGTTGCTTGGGGGGGAGACATTCAGTACTTC
TRBD1	TRBV12-3/TRBV12-4	TRBJ2-5	many	CASSFGTGQETQYF	TGTGCCAGCAGTTTCGGGACAGGACAAGAGACCCAGTACTTC
TRBD1	TRBV6-5	TRBJ1-6	NA	CASSYGTGDNSPLHF	TGTGCCAGCAGTTATGGGACAGGGGACAATTCACCCCTCCACTTT
TRBD2	TRBV12-3/TRBV12-4	TRBJ2-1	NA	CASSGTSGSRGVYNEQFF	TGTGCCAGCAGTGGGACTAGCGGGAGTAGGGGGGTGTACAATGAGCAGTTCTTC